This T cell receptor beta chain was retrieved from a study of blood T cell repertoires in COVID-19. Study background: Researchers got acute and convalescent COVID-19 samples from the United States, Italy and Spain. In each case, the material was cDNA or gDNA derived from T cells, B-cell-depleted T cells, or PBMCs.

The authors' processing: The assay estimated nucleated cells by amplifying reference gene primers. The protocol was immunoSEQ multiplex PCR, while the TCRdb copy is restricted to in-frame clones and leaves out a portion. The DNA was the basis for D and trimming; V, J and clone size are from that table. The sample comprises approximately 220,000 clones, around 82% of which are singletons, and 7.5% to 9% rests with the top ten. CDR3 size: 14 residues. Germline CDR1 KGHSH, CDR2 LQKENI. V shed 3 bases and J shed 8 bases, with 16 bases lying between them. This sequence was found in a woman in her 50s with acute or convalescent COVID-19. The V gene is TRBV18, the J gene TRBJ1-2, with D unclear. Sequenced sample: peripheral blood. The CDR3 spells CASSPDAGGGGYTF. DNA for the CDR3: TGTGCCAGCTCACCGGACGCGGGAGGAGGAGGCTACACCTTC.